In this sample, the clone carrying this TCR beta chain turned up a few times. Its target is unknown. This sample stems from a study of cytomegalovirus exposure and HLA in healthy donors. At the level of the study: The Caucasian-associated ancestry cluster held 80% to 90% of some 420 genotyped donors.

60 Vbeta and 13 Jbeta primers were used in PCR. The repertoire was sequenced with immunoSEQ multiplex PCR; TCRdb's copy has only in-frame clones and lacks some. Among 110,000 or so clones, 82% were seen once, and the ten largest hold 2.5%. The study, taken as a whole, reports: In a later analysis, fewer than 20,000 TCR beta sequences were associated with HLA alleles at 0.05 false discovery rate. Among TCR beta chains, those listed as cytomegalovirus-associated numbered about 150.

Sequencing input: PBMCs. The clonotype originates from a woman aged 18-30 years in good health and CMV-seronegative.

CDR3 coding DNA: TGTGCCAGCAGTTCAGGATTCAGGGGGTCTGGCTACACCTTC. It yields the protein CASSSGFRGSGYTF. The V and J genes are TRBV27 and TRBJ1-2, with TRBD1 matching 7 bases. The V gene's germline CDR1 is MNHEY and CDR2 SMNVEV (reference sequence). Losses at the gene ends were 4 bases for V and 7 bases for J; bases not matched to a gene: 9. The CDR3 sequence is 14 residues long.